The present T cell receptor beta chain was sequenced within a study of cytomegalovirus exposure and HLA in healthy donors. Study observations and caveats: Within an earlier analysis, most TCR beta V segments proved productive either about 90% or about 30% of the time. A later analysis showed HLA-associated TCR beta chains outstripping equally common others in clonal expansion.

Amplification used 60 Vbeta primers and 13 Jbeta primers. Produced via immunoSEQ multiplex PCR; TCRdb's table is partial and in-frame only. This sample's clone table lists about 67,000 clones. Remarks on this clone: Antigen specificity is unknown.

There are 14 residues in the CDR3. Trimming shortened V by 6 bases and J by 0 bases, and 8 bases separated the two germline ends. Germline V CDR1 and CDR2: SEHNR, FQNEAQ (reference sequence). The chain is built from TRBV7-9 and TRBJ2-2, with D tentatively TRBD1 (5 bases). Material for sequencing was PBMCs. This receptor was obtained from a middle-aged woman in good health and CMV-seropositive. The CDR3 DNA sequence: TGTGCCAGCAGTCCCAGGGCGAACACCGGGGAGCTGTTTTTT. Encoded protein: CASSPRANTGELFF.